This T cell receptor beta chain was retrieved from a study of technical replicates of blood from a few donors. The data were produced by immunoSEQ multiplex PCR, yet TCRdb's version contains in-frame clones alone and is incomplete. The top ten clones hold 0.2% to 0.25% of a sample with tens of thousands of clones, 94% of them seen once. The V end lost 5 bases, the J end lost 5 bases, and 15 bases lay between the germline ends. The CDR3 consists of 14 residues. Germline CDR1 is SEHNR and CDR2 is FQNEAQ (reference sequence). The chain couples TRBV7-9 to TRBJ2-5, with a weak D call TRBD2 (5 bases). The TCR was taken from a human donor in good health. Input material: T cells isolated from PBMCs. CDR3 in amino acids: CASSPDTRRETQYF. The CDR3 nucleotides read TGTGCCAGCAGCCCAGACACTAGACGGGAGACCCAGTACTTC. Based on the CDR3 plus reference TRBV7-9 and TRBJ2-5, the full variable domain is DTGVSQNPRHKITKRGQNVTFRCDPISEHNRLYWYRQTLGQGPEFLTYFQNEAQLEKSRLLSDRFSAERPKGSFSTLEIQRTEQGDSAMYLCASSPDTRRETQYFGPGTRLLVL.